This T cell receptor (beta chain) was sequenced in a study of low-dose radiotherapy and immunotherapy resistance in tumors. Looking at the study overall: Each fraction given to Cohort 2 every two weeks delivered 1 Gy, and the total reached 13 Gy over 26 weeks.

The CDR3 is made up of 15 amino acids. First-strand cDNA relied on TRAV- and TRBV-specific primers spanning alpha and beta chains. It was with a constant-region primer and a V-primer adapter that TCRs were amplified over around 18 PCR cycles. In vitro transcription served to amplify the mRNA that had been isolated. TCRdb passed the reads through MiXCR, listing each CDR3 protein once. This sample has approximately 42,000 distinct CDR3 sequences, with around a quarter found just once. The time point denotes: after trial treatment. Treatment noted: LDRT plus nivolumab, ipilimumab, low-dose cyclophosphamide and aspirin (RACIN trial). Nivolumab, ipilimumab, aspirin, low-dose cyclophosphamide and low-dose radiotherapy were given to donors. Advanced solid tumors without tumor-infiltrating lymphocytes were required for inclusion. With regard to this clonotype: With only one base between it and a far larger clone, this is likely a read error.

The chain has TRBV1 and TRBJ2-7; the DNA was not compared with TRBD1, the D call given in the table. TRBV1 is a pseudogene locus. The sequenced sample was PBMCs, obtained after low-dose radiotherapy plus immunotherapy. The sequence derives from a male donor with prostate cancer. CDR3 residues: CASSARDRGTNEQYF. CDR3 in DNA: TGCGCCAGCAGCGCCCGGGACAGGGGAACTAACGAGCAGTACTTC.